The entry that follows covers one T cell receptor (beta chain) sequence. Its antigen is not known. These data belong to a study of cytomegalovirus exposure and HLA in healthy donors. Study-level findings and limits: When a later analysis was performed, an Asian-associated ancestry cluster reportedly had fewer N-insertions than the roughly 630-donor mean. Solely CMV serostatus was available to characterize immune exposure.

The primer mix had 60 Vbeta and 13 Jbeta primers. Produced via immunoSEQ multiplex PCR; TCRdb's table is partial and in-frame only. The table has over 150,000 clones, 65% to 80% seen once. The V gene end was trimmed by 2 bases and the J gene end by 4 bases; junction bases not matched to a gene: 7. This CDR3 comprises 16 residues. The germline V gene has CDR1 SGHNT and CDR2 YYREEE (reference sequence). J is TRBJ1-1 and V is TRBV5-4; 11 positions agree with TRBD1. This clonotype originated in a man aged 18 to 29 in good health and CMV-seronegative. Sequenced sample: PBMCs. The DNA for the CDR3 is TGTGCCAGCAGCTTAGGGACAGGGGGTCGTTTCACTGAAGCTTTCTTT. Its translation is CASSLGTGGRFTEAFF. The whole variable domain, filled in from reference TRBV5-4 and TRBJ1-1, reads ETGVTQSPTHLIKTRGQQVTLRCSSQSGHNTVSWYQQALGQGPQFIFQYYREEENGRGNFPPRFSGLQFPNYSSELNVNALELDDSALYLCASSLGTGGRFTEAFFGQGTRLTVV.